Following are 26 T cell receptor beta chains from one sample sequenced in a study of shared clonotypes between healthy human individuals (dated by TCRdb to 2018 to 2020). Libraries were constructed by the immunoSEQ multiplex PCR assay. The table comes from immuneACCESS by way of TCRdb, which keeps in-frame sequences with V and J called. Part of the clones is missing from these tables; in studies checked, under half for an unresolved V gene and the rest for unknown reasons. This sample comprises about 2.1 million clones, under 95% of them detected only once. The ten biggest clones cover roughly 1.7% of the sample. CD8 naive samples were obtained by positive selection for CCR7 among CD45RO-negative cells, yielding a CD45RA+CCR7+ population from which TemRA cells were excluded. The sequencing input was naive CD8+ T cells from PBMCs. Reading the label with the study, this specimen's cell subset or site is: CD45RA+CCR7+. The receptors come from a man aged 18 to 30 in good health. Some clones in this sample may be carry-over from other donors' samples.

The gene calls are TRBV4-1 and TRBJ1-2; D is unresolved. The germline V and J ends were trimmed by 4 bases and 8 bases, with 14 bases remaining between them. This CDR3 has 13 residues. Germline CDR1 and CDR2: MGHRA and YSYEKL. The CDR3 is CASSLGPLPGYTF. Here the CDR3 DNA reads TGCGCCAGCAGCCTCGGTCCTTTGCCCGGCTACACCTTC.

DNA for the CDR3: TGTGCTAGTAGTGTAGGGATAGGCAATCAGCCCCAGCATTTT. Its protein is CASSVGIGNQPQHF. The chain carries TRBV12-5 and TRBJ1-5; D not certain. This CDR3 spans 14 amino acids. Germline loops: CDR1 LGHNT, CDR2 FRNRAP. Trimming removed 8 bases at V and 2 bases at J, with 13 bases between. The variable domain in full, with the rest retrieved from reference TRBV12-5 and TRBJ1-5, is DARVTQTPRHKVTEMGQEVTMRCQPILGHNTVFWYRQTMMQGLELLAYFRNRAPLDDSGMPKDRFSAEMPDATLATLKIQPSEPRDSAVYFCASSVGIGNQPQHFGDGTRLSIL.

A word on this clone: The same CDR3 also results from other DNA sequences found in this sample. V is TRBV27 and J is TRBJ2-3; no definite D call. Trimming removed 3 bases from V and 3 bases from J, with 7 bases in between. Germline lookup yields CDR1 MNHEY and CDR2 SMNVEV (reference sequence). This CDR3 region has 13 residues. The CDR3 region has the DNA TGTGCCAGCAGTTTTTTGAGGACAGATACGCAGTATTTT. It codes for CASSFLRTDTQYF.

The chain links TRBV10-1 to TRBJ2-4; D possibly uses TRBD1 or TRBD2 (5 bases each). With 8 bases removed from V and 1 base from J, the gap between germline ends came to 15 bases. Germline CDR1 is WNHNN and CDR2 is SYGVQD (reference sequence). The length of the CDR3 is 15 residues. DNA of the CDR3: TGCGCCAGCTCTCCCCGCGAGGGGGCCAAAAACATTCAGTACTTC. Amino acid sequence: CASSPREGAKNIQYF.

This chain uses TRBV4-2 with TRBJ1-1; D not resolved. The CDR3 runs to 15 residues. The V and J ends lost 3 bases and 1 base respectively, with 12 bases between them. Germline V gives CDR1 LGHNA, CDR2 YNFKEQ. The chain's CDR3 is CASSQILVTNTEAFF. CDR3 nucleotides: TGTGCCAGCAGCCAGATACTCGTTACGAACACTGAAGCTTTCTTT.

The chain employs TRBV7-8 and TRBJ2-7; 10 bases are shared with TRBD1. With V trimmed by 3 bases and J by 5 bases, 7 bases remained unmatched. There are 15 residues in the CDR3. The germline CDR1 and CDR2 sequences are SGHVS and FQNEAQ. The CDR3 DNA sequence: TGTGCCAGCAGCTTCACCGGGACAGGGGACCACGAGCAGTACTTC. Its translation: CASSFTGTGDHEQYF.

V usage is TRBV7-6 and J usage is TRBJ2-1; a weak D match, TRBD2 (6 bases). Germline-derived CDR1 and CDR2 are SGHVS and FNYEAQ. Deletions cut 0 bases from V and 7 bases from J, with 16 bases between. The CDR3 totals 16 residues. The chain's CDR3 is CASSLAWGGGWNEQFF. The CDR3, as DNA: TGTGCCAGCAGCTTAGCGTGGGGAGGTGGGTGGAATGAGCAGTTCTTC.

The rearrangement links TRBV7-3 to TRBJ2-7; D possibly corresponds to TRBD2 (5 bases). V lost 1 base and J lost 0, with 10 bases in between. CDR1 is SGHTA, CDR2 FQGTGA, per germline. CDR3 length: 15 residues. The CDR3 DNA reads TGTGCCAGCAGCTTAATCGGAGGATCCTCCTACGAGCAGTACTTC. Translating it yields CASSLIGGSSYEQYF.

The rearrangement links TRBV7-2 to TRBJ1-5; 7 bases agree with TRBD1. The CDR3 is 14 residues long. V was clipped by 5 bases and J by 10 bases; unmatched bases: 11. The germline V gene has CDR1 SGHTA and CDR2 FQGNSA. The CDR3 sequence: CASSPAGRGVPQHF. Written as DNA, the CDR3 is TGTGCCAGCAGCCCAGCTGGCAGGGGGGTTCCCCAGCATTTT.

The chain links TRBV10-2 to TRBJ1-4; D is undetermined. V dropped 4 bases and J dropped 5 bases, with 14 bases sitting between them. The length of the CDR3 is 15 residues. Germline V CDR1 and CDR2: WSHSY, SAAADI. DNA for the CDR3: TGCGCCAGCAGTGCGGCCTCGGTTAAGAATGAAAAACTGTTTTTT. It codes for CASSAASVKNEKLFF.

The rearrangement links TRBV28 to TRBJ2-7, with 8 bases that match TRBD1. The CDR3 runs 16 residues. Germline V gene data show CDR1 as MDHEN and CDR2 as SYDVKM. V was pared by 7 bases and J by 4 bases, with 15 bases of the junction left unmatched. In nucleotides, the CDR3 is TGTGCCAGCACCGTGGGACAGGCTCCAAAGACATACGAGCAGTACTTC. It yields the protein CASTVGQAPKTYEQYF.

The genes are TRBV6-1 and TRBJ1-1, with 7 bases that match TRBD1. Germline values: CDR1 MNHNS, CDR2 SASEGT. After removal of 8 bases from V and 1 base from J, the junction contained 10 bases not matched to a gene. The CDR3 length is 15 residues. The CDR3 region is CASRSREGANTEAFF. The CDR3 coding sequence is TGTGCCAGCCGGTCCAGGGAGGGGGCGAACACTGAAGCTTTCTTT.

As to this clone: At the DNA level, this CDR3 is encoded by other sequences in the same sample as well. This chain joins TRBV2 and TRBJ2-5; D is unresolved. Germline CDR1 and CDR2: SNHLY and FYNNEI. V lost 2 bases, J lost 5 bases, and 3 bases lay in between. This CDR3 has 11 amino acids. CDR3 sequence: CASSERETQYF. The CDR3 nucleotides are TGTGCCAGCAGTGAACGGGAGACCCAGTACTTC.

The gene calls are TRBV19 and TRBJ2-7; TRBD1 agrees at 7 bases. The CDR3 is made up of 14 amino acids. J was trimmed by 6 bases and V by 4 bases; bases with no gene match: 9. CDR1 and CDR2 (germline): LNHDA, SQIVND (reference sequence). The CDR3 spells CASSTHRGLSEQYF. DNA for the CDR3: TGTGCCAGTAGTACGCACAGGGGCTTAAGCGAGCAGTACTTC.

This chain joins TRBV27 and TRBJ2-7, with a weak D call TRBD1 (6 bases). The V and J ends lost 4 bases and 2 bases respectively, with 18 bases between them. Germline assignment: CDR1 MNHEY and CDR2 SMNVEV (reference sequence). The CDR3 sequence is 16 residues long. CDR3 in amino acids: CASSSQGKEWTYEQYF. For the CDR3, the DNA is TGTGCCAGCAGTTCTCAGGGGAAGGAATGGACCTACGAGCAGTACTTC.

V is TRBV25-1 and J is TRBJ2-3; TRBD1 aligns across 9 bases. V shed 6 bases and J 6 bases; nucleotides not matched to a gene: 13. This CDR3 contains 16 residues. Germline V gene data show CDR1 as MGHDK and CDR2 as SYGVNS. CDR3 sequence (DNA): TGTGCCAGCAGGGGCCTAGGGACAGGGATTACGGATACGCAGTATTTT. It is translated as CASRGLGTGITDTQYF.

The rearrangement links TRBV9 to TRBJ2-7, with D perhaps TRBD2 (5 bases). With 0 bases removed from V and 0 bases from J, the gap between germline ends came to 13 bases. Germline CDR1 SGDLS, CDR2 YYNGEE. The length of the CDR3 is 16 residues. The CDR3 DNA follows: TGTGCCAGCAGCGTAGCTGAGGCGGGCACCTCCTACGAGCAGTACTTC. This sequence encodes CASSVAEAGTSYEQYF.

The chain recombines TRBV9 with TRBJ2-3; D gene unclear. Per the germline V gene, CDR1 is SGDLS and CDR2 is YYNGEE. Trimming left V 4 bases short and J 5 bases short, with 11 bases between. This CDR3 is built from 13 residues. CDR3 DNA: TGTGCCAGCAGCCCCCGTCGGCAAGATACGCAGTATTTT. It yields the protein CASSPRRQDTQYF.

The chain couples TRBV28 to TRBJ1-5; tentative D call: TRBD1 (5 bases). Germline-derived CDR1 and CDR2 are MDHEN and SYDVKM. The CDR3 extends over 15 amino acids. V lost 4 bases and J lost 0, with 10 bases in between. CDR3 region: CASSSAGPSNQPQHF. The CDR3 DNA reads TGTGCCAGCAGTTCCGCAGGGCCTAGCAATCAGCCCCAGCATTTT.

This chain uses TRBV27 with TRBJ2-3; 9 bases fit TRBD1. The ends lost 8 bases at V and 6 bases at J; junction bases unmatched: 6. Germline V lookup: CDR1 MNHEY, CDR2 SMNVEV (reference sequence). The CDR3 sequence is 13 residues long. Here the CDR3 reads CASAYRGRDTQYF. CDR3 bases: TGTGCCAGCGCCTACAGGGGGCGTGATACGCAGTATTTT.

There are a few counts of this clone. The CDR3 DNA follows: TGTGCCAGCAGCTTAGCCACAGGGGACACTGAAGCTTTCTTT. Residues: CASSLATGDTEAFF. V and J are TRBV7-6 and TRBJ1-1; 7 bases match TRBD1. CDR1 is SGHVS and CDR2 is FNYEAQ in the germline V gene. Unmatched junction bases numbered 1, after V lost 0 bases and J lost 3 bases. CDR3 length: 14 amino acids.

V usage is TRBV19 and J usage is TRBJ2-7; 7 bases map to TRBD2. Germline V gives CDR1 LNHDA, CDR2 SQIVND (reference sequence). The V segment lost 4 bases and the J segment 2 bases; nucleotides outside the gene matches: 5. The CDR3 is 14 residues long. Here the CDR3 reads CASSSPGTTYEQYF. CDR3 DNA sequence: TGTGCCAGTAGTAGCCCCGGGACTACCTACGAGCAGTACTTC.

The CDR3 spells CASSHLVAEQYF. Here the CDR3 DNA reads TGTGCCAGCAGTCATCTAGTCGCCGAGCAGTACTTC. The chain is built from TRBV28 and TRBJ2-7; D call uncertain. Trimming cost V 5 bases and J 6 bases, with 11 bases left between them. Germline CDR1 MDHEN, CDR2 SYDVKM. The CDR3 sequence is 12 residues long.

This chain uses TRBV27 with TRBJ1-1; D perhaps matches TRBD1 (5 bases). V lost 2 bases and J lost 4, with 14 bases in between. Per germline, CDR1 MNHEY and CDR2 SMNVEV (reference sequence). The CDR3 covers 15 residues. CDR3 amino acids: CASSLVVSGSTEAFF. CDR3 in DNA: TGTGCCAGCAGTTTAGTAGTATCAGGGAGCACTGAAGCTTTCTTT.

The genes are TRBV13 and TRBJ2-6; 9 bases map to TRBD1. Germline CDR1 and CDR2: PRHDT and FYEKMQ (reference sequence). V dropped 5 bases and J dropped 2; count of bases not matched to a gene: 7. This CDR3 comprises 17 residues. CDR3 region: CASSPAGTGTGANVLTF. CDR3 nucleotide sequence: TGTGCCAGCAGCCCGGCCGGGACAGGGACTGGGGCCAACGTCCTGACTTTC. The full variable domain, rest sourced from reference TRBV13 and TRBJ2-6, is AAGVIQSPRHLIKEKRETATLKCYPIPRHDTVYWYQQGPGQDPQFLISFYEKMQSDKGSIPDRFSAQQFSDYHSELNMSSLELGDSALYFCASSPAGTGTGANVLTFGAGSRLTVL.

The CDR3: CASSLASERLGGEQYF. The CDR3 nucleotides read TGTGCCAGCAGCTTAGCGAGTGAGAGACTAGGGGGCGAGCAGTACTTC. The chain has TRBV7-9 and TRBJ2-7; D tentatively fits TRBD1 or TRBD2 (6 bases each). The CDR3 has 16 residues. V shed 0 bases and J shed 6 bases, with 18 bases lying between them. Germline-derived CDR1 and CDR2 are SEHNR and FQNEAQ (reference sequence).